This T cell receptor (beta chain) was sequenced during a study of cytomegalovirus exposure and HLA in healthy donors. Primers included in the PCR were 60 Vbeta and 13 Jbeta primers. Sequenced by immunoSEQ multiplex PCR; TCRdb stores in-frame clones only, minus some. Of 150,000 to 200,000 clones listed, around four fifths are singletons. The germline gives CDR1 SGDLS, CDR2 YYNGEE. The CDR3 sequence is 12 residues long. The V and J ends lost 10 bases and 1 base, in that order; junction bases with no gene match: 5. Sequenced: PBMCs. The TCR sequence derives from a male donor in good health and CMV-seronegative. The chain has TRBV9 and TRBJ2-7; 7 bases are shared with TRBD1. DNA of the CDR3: TGTGCCTCGGGGACAGATTCCTACGAGCAGTACTTC. Amino acids: CASGTDSYEQYF.